This T cell receptor (beta chain) was profiled in a study of T cells in Graves' hyperthyroidism and ophthalmopathy. Study context: Once the initial diagnosis was made, peripheral blood was obtained before any treatment.

RNA transcripts gave rise to amplified TCR beta CDR3 regions. During a first-round RT-PCR of the TCR CDR3, the HTBI primer set was used. In TCRdb, the multiplex PCR reads were re-called with MiXCR into one record per CDR3 protein. The sample includes some 350,000 distinct CDR3 sequences, 20% to 25% of them seen just once. V lost 1 base and J lost 2, with 16 bases in between. Looked up from germline, CDR1 is GTSNPN and CDR2 is SVGIG (reference sequence). The CDR3 covers 16 residues. There are a few counts of this clonotype. V gene TRBV30 combines with J gene TRBJ2-3; tentatively, D is TRBD2 (6 bases). The specimen was blood. The receptor was isolated from a man between 45 and 60 years old with Graves' hyperthyroidism. CDR3 sequence: CAWSEESSGFTDTQYF. The CDR3 region has the DNA TGTGCCTGGAGTGAAGAAAGTAGCGGATTCACAGATACGCAGTATTTT. Drawing the rest from reference TRBV30 and TRBJ2-3, the complete variable domain is SQTIHQWPATLVQPVGSPLSLECTVEGTSNPNLYWYRQAAGRGLQLLFYSVGIGQISSEVPQNLSASRPQDRQFILSSKKLLLSDSGFYLCAWSEESSGFTDTQYFGPGTRLTVL.